Listed here are 14 T cell receptor beta chains from one sample, sequenced in a study of T cells in Graves' hyperthyroidism and ophthalmopathy. The source material, RNA transcripts, was used to amplify TCR beta CDR3 regions. HTBI primers were the set used in a first-round RT-PCR of the TCR CDR3. TCRdb redid the calling of the multiplex PCR reads with MiXCR, one entry per CDR3 protein. The data show approximately 720,000 distinct CDR3 sequences, with around 20% seen just once and 16% held by the top ten. The sequencing input was blood. The receptor set was obtained from a woman aged 45-65 years with Graves' hyperthyroidism that later progressed to Graves' ophthalmopathy.

This clonotype has a handful of counts. V gene TRBV19 combines with J gene TRBJ1-6, with D perhaps TRBD1 (5 bases). Per germline, CDR1 LNHDA and CDR2 SQIVND (reference sequence). The V and J ends lost 6 bases and 8 bases respectively, with 8 bases between them. This CDR3 region has 12 residues. The CDR3 DNA reads as TGTGCCAGTAGCGGGACGTATTCACCCCTCCACTTT. It translates to CASSGTYSPLHF. The whole variable domain, remainder taken from reference TRBV19 and TRBJ1-6, is DGGITQSPKYLFRKEGQNVTLSCEQNLNHDAMYWYRQDPGQGLRLIYYSQIVNDFQKGDIAEGYSVSREKKESFPLTVTSAQKNPTAFYLCASSGTYSPLHFGNGTRLTVT.

This clonotype appeared many times. V usage is TRBV28 and J usage is TRBJ1-2, with a weak D call TRBD1 (6 bases). Germline V lookup: CDR1 MDHEN, CDR2 SYDVKM. CDR3 length: 15 amino acids. Trimming stripped 5 bases from V and 2 bases from J, with 15 bases between. The DNA for the CDR3 is TGTGCCAGCAGTCCTCTAGGGGGGGGGAACTATGGCTACACCTTC. It specifies CASSPLGGGNYGYTF.

In DNA, the CDR3 is TGTGCCAGCATAGCGGCTAGCGGGGTTTTTTCGGGCGAGCAGTTCTTC. It yields the protein CASIAASGVFSGEQFF. The chain has TRBV2 and TRBJ2-1, with 9 bases identical to TRBD2. This CDR3 has 16 amino acids. Germline loops: CDR1 SNHLY, CDR2 FYNNEI. Trimming removed 7 bases from V and 10 bases from J; junction bases left unmatched: 17.

The CDR3 bases are TGTGCCAGCAGTTACTCGGACAGCTTAGATACGCAGTATTTT. It yields the protein CASSYSDSLDTQYF. The chain couples TRBV6-6 to TRBJ2-3; TRBD1 might be the D (6 bases). The CDR3 covers 14 residues. The germline gives CDR1 MNHNY, CDR2 SVGAGI (reference sequence). Deletions cut 0 bases from V and 5 bases from J, with 9 bases between.

This clonotype was seen a few times. V gene TRBV11-3 combines with J gene TRBJ2-4; no reliable D call. The CDR3 totals 15 residues. The germline gives CDR1 SGHNT, CDR2 YENEEA. Trimming pared 3 bases from V and 0 bases from J, leaving 9 bases between. CDR3 in amino acids: CASSLVRLAKNIQYF. CDR3 bases: TGTGCCAGCAGCTTGGTCCGGCTAGCCAAAAACATTCAGTACTTC.

The chain is built from TRBV29-1 and TRBJ2-5, with TRBD2 matching over 14 bases. There are 13 residues in the CDR3. Germline V gene lookup returns CDR1 SQVTM and CDR2 ANQGSEA. V trimming: 4 bases; J trimming: 5 bases; junction bases outside the gene matches: 0. The CDR3 nucleotides are TGCAGCGTTGGGACTAGCGGGGGGGAGACCCAGTACTTC. Protein sequence: CSVGTSGGETQYF.

This clonotype was observed at least ten times. The rearrangement uses TRBV27 and TRBJ1-1; the D is unclear. CDR3 length: 15 amino acids. Germline values: CDR1 MNHEY, CDR2 SMNVEV (reference sequence). Trimming shortened V by 6 bases and J by 0 bases, and 14 bases separated the two germline ends. The CDR3 loop is CASRRPTALNTEAFF. In DNA, the CDR3 is TGTGCCAGCAGACGCCCGACGGCCCTGAACACTGAAGCTTTCTTT.

This clonotype turned up a few times. The genes are TRBV5-1 and TRBJ2-7, with D tentatively TRBD1 (6 bases). From germline, CDR1 is SGHRS and CDR2 YFSETQ. The V end lost 5 bases, the J end lost 3 bases, and 12 bases lay between the germline ends. The CDR3 has 13 residues. The CDR3 DNA reads TGCGCCAGCAGTCAGGGGTCAGACTACGAGCAGTACTTC. It encodes CASSQGSDYEQYF.

This clonotype was seen at least ten times. This chain uses TRBV20-1 with TRBJ2-5; 8 bases are a match to TRBD2. Trimming at V came to 3 bases and at J to 5 bases, leaving 14 bases not matched to a gene. CDR1 is DFQATT, CDR2 SNEGSKA, per germline (reference sequence). The CDR3 runs to 16 residues. Written as DNA, the CDR3 is TGCAGTGCTAGGGGCCGCGGAGGTAGCGGGGAGGAGACCCAGTACTTC. Its protein product is CSARGRGGSGEETQYF.

This clonotype was detected many times. The chain has TRBV6-1 and TRBJ1-1, with D hard to call. V lost 6 bases, J lost 10 bases, and 15 bases lay in between. This CDR3 has 12 amino acids. Per germline, CDR1 MNHNS and CDR2 SASEGT. The chain's CDR3 is CASRAVGRGAFF. DNA of the CDR3: TGTGCCAGCAGAGCAGTGGGCCGCGGAGCTTTCTTT.

This clonotype has ten or more counts. The chain couples TRBV30 to TRBJ1-5, with TRBD1 as a possible D gene (5 bases). The CDR3 is 13 residues long. The V gene's germline CDR1 is GTSNPN and CDR2 SVGIG (reference sequence). V was clipped by 2 bases and J by 5 bases, with 10 bases between them. This CDR3 reads CAWSRGVDQPQHF. The CDR3 coding sequence is TGTGCCTGGAGTAGAGGGGTTGATCAGCCCCAGCATTTT.

This clonotype was observed a few times. This chain joins TRBV5-1 and TRBJ1-1, with D possibly matching TRBD1 (5 bases). With 7 bases removed from V and 3 bases from J, the gap between germline ends came to 13 bases. The germline CDR1 and CDR2 sequences are SGHRS and YFSETQ. This CDR3 has 13 residues. CDR3: CASGGGKDTEAFF. Here the CDR3 DNA reads TGCGCCAGCGGGGGGGGAAAAGACACTGAAGCTTTCTTT. Full variable domain (remainder filled in from reference TRBV5-1 and TRBJ1-1): KAGVTQTPRYLIKTRGQQVTLSCSPISGHRSVSWYQQTPGQGLQFLFEYFSETQRNKGNFPGRFSGRQFSNSRSEMNVSTLELGDSALYLCASGGGKDTEAFFGQGTRLTVV.

V is TRBV10-3 and J is TRBJ1-5, with a possible D match to TRBD1 (5 bases). Germline V gene sequence: CDR1 ENHRY, CDR2 SYGVKD. This CDR3 is built from 16 residues. Deletions cut 0 bases from V and 0 bases from J, with 9 bases between. The CDR3 protein is CAISESGRNSNQPQHF. The DNA of the CDR3 is TGTGCCATCAGTGAGTCGGGACGGAATAGCAATCAGCCCCAGCATTTT.

This clonotype came up a few times. The genes are TRBV27 and TRBJ2-3; the D gene is possibly TRBD2 (6 bases). Trimming removed 3 bases at V and 1 base at J, with 11 bases between. The CDR3 spans 15 residues. Germline CDR1 and CDR2: MNHEY and SMNVEV (reference sequence). DNA for the CDR3: TGTGCCAGCAGTTTTAGTTGGGGGGGCACAGATACGCAGTATTTT. It codes for CASSFSWGGTDTQYF.